Listed below are T cell receptor beta chains from one sample, sequenced in a study of blood T cell repertoires in COVID-19. Some clones are missing from TCRdb's copy, which holds only in-frame ones; the method was immunoSEQ multiplex PCR. Of roughly 150,000 clones in the sample, 83% are singletons; the top ten hold roughly 2%. The sequencing input was peripheral blood. The receptors were sampled from a woman aged 80 or older with acute or convalescent COVID-19. Both conserved end residues are part of each CDR3. A D gene is named only where the DNA matches it firmly. Some rows mark clone size as missing; the rest say once, few, many or name a class of expanded clone.

size,J,V,D,DNA,CDR3
NA,TRBJ2-7,TRBV19,TRBD1,TGTGCCAGTAGCATGGGACAGGGCTACGAGCAGTACTTC,CASSMGQGYEQYF
NA,TRBJ1-1,TRBV5-1,NA,TGCGCCAGCAGCTTGTCATCCGGGGGGCGGACTGAAGCTTTCTTT,CASSLSSGGRTEAFF
NA,TRBJ1-5,TRBV12-3/TRBV12-4,NA,TGTGCCAGCAGTTTAGCGCTCGGGGTCCCCCAGCATTTT,CASSLALGVPQHF
NA,TRBJ1-5,TRBV5-8,NA,TGTGCCAGCGGAAATCTCAAACCGGGATCATCTCAGCCCCAGCATTTT,CASGNLKPGSSQPQHF
NA,TRBJ1-5,TRBV4-3,NA,TGCGCCAGCAGCCAAGAAACGAGAACGGCCCAGCATTTT,CASSQETRTAQHF
once,TRBJ1-5,TRBV5-1,NA,TGCGCCAGCAGCTGGCGAGGCACTGGGAGCAATCAGCCCCAGCATTTT,CASSWRGTGSNQPQHF
NA,TRBJ2-7,TRBV3-1/TRBV3-2,TRBD2,TGTGCCAGCAGCCAAACGGGACTAGCGGGCGCCTACGAGCAGTACTTC,CASSQTGLAGAYEQYF
once,TRBJ2-7,TRBV6-5,NA,TGTGCCAGCAGTCTATTTGACAACTACGAGCAGTACTTC,CASSLFDNYEQYF
few,TRBJ1-4,TRBV9,TRBD1,TGTGCCAGCAGCGCGGGGACAGCTGAAAAACTGTTTTTT,CASSAGTAEKLFF
few,TRBJ1-1,TRBV5-1,NA,TGCGCCAGCAGCTTCGACGAGCGCATTGAAGCTTTCTTT,CASSFDERIEAFF
NA,TRBJ2-1,TRBV9,TRBD2,TGTGCCAGCAGCGTAGATAGCGGGAGATATGATGAGCAGTTCTTC,CASSVDSGRYDEQFF
NA,TRBJ1-5,TRBV7-8,NA,TGTGCCAGCAGCTTAGCGAGCACAGTGAATCAGCCCCAGCATTTT,CASSLASTVNQPQHF
NA,TRBJ2-1,TRBV7-3,NA,TGTGCCAGCAGCCGGAGCGGGTTCTCCTACAATGAGCAGTTCTTC,CASSRSGFSYNEQFF
few,TRBJ1-5,TRBV7-2,NA,TGTGCCAGCAGCTTCTCTAAGGGGGGGAATCAGCCCCAGCATTTT,CASSFSKGGNQPQHF
NA,TRBJ1-4,TRBV19,TRBD1,TGTGCCAGTAGTAGGGGACAGCCGGGGACTAATGAAAAACTGTTTTTT,CASSRGQPGTNEKLFF
NA,TRBJ1-2,TRBV2,NA,TGTGCCAGCAGTGAAGCGGAGTCTAGGGGCTACACCTTC,CASSEAESRGYTF
NA,TRBJ2-3,TRBV14,NA,TGTGCCAGCAGCCAAGATTGGCATACGCAGTATTTT,CASSQDWHTQYF
NA,TRBJ1-3,TRBV18,TRBD1,TGTGCCAGCTCACCCAAACCTTTTCAGGACAGGAGCTCTGGAAACACCATATATTTT,CASSPKPFQDRSSGNTIYF
NA,TRBJ2-2,TRBV9,NA,TGTGCCAGCAGCGAGATAGCAGGGTCGGGCTGGACCGGGGAGCTGTTTTTT,CASSEIAGSGWTGELFF
few,TRBJ2-1,TRBV3-1/TRBV3-2,NA,TGTGCCAGCAGCCAAGATGGGCCAAATGAGCAGTTCTTC,CASSQDGPNEQFF